This TCR beta chain was found in a study of blood T cell repertoires in COVID-19. The CDR3 extends over 14 amino acids. Germline V gives CDR1 MNHEY, CDR2 SMNVEV (reference sequence). Trimming cost V 6 bases and J 3 bases, with 14 bases left between them. The assay was immunoSEQ multiplex PCR, and TCRdb's table has in-frame clones only and misses some. Here the sample spans roughly 260,000 clones, 65% to 85% being singletons. The clonotype comes from a woman in her 40s with active or convalescent COVID-19. Sequencing was carried out using peripheral blood. The rearrangement uses TRBV27 and TRBJ1-2; D perhaps matches TRBD1 (6 bases). The CDR3 loop is CASRVLGADYGYTF. For the CDR3, the DNA is TGTGCCAGCAGGGTTCTGGGGGCGGACTATGGCTACACCTTC.